This TCR beta chain was recovered during a study of CD8 T cells in Susac syndrome. The germline V and J ends were trimmed by 0 bases and 4 bases, with 7 bases remaining between them. The CDR3 loop spans 13 amino acids. CDR1 SGHDT and CDR2 YYEEEE come from the germline V gene. With random hexamers, reverse transcription was performed on about 0.45 to 1 ug of RNA. MiXCR was run by TCRdb on the immunoSEQ multiplex PCR reads, yielding one entry per CDR3 protein. The sample yields 75,000 to 95,000 distinct CDR3 sequences, 90% to 95% seen once. From blood CD8+ and CD4+ T cells, the TCR beta chain was sequenced. CD8+ and CD4+ T cells were negatively isolated; TEMRA cells were FACS-enriched.

The source material was CD8+ T cells from PBMCs. The clonotype comes from a human donor with multiple sclerosis. The gene calls are TRBV5-6 and TRBJ2-5, with D possibly TRBD1 on 5 matching bases. CDR3 loop: CASSLVQGETQYF. CDR3 coding DNA: TGTGCCAGCAGCTTGGTTCAGGGAGAGACCCAGTACTTC.